A single T cell receptor (beta chain) is shown here with its context. No antigen is known for it. RNA extraction was followed by reverse transcription into cDNA, which acted as the sequencing template. TCRdb keeps only in-frame clones here, not all; method: immunoSEQ multiplex PCR. The table lists thousands of clones, approximately 67% of them singletons. This specimen belongs to a study of CD8+ T cells in alopecia areata. Whole-study results and caveats: It was lesional scalp, especially alopecia totalis/universalis, that showed higher clonality than normal scalp. Researchers reported that TCR sharing among patients proved less clear than in mice, possibly HLA-linked. Alphabeta T cells residing in normal skin are also sequenced in scalp samples.

Germline CDR1 and CDR2: MGHRA and YSYEKL. V lost 4 bases and J lost 1, with 10 bases in between. The CDR3 is 14 residues long. Alopecia areata patients provided lesional scalp punch biopsies and peripheral blood, both collected for the study. The sequence derives from a human donor with alopecia areata. Sequenced here: skin, sampled at week 0. This sequence joins TRBV4-1 and TRBJ1-2, with D maybe TRBD1 (6 bases). The CDR3 region is CASSRDTDNYGYTF. Written as DNA, the CDR3 is TGCGCCAGCAGCCGGGACACCGATAACTATGGCTACACCTTC.